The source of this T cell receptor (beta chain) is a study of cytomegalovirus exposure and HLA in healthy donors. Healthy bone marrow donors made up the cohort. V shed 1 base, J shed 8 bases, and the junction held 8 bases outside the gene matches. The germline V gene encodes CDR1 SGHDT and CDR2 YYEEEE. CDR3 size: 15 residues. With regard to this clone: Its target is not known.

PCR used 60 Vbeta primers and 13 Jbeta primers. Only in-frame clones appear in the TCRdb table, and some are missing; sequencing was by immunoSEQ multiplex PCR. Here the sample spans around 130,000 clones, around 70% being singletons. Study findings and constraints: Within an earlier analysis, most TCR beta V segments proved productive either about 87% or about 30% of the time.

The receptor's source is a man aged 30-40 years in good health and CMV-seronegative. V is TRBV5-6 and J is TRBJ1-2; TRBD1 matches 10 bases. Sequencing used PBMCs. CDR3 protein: CASSLWGQGIRGYTF. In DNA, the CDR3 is TGTGCCAGCAGCTTGTGGGGACAGGGGATCAGGGGCTACACCTTC.